The 12 T cell receptor beta chains below come from one sample, sequenced in a study of blood T cell repertoires in COVID-19. Clones were read by immunoSEQ multiplex PCR, and TCRdb kept only the in-frame ones, dropping some. The sample has about 140,000 clones, about 80% seen once; the top ten hold under 4.5%. The sample comprised peripheral blood. The source is a man in his sixties with acute or convalescent COVID-19.

The chain links TRBV7-3 to TRBJ2-3; 7 bases are a match to TRBD2. The germline V gene has CDR1 SGHTA and CDR2 FQGTGA. V lost 0 bases and J lost 7; bases outside the gene matches: 4. CDR3 length equals 14 residues. Written as DNA, the CDR3 is TGTGCCAGCAGCTTAACCCCTAGCGGCAATACGCAGTATTTT. It encodes CASSLTPSGNTQYF.

The chain has TRBV25-1 and TRBJ1-4; a weak D match, TRBD1 (5 bases). This CDR3 is 16 amino acids long. Germline CDR1 is MGHDK and CDR2 is SYGVNS. Trimming took 4 bases from V and 4 from J, leaving 16 bases between them. This CDR3 reads CASSGLGGTNNEKLFF. DNA of the CDR3: TGTGCCAGCAGTGGTCTAGGTGGGACTAATAATGAAAAACTGTTTTTT.

The chain is built from TRBV6-2 or TRBV6-3 and TRBJ1-5; D may be TRBD1 (5 bases). The V gene lost 6 bases and the J gene lost 0 bases, with 15 bases spanning the gap. This CDR3 contains 16 residues. Germline assignment: CDR1 MNHEY and CDR2 SVGEGT. The CDR3 region is CASSSAGGYSNQPQHF. The CDR3 DNA is TGTGCCAGCAGCTCTGCCGGGGGATATAGCAATCAGCCCCAGCATTTT.

Comments on this clone: Other nucleotide sequences in the sample specify the same CDR3. The chain joins TRBV29-1 to TRBJ2-6; D gene unclear. The germline gives CDR1 SQVTM, CDR2 ANQGSEA. Trimming took 4 bases from V and 2 from J, leaving 6 bases between them. The CDR3 length is 13 residues. CDR3 sequence reads: CSVAGAGANVLTF. In nucleotides, the CDR3 is TGCAGCGTTGCAGGTGCTGGGGCCAACGTCCTGACTTTC.

This clone was observed a handful of times. This sequence joins TRBV7-3 and TRBJ1-2, with 8 bases identical to TRBD1. The length of the CDR3 is 13 residues. The V and J ends lost 4 bases and 12 bases, in that order; junction bases with no gene match: 10. The germline gives CDR1 SGHTA, CDR2 FQGTGA. CDR3 amino acids: CASSSQAGGEHTF. DNA for the CDR3: TGTGCCAGCAGCTCCCAGGCAGGGGGCGAACACACCTTC.

This rearrangement joins TRBV6-5 to TRBJ1-5; TRBD1 matches at 8 bases. V lost 5 bases to trimming and J lost 6 bases; unmatched junction nucleotides: 9. The CDR3 covers 15 residues. Germline-derived CDR1 and CDR2 are MNHEY and SVGAGI. The chain's CDR3 is CASSPGQGLAQPQHF. CDR3 DNA sequence: TGTGCCAGCAGTCCCGGACAGGGTCTGGCTCAGCCCCAGCATTTT.

The V call is TRBV25-1, the J call TRBJ2-3; 11 nucleotides line up with TRBD2. Per the germline V gene, CDR1 is MGHDK and CDR2 is SYGVNS. The CDR3 contains 16 residues. V shed 1 base and J 6 bases; nucleotides not matched to a gene: 6. CDR3 bases: TGTGCCAGCAGTGAATTTGGGCTAGCGGGGGGTGATACGCAGTATTTT. Amino acid sequence: CASSEFGLAGGDTQYF.

This chain links TRBV9 with TRBJ1-2; the match to TRBD1 covers 8 bases. The CDR3 sequence is 12 residues long. The ends lost 4 bases at V and 7 bases at J; junction bases unmatched: 3. Germline-derived CDR1 and CDR2 are SGDLS and YYNGEE. The CDR3, as DNA: TGTGCCAGCAGCCAGGGGGCGAGTGGCTACACCTTC. Protein: CASSQGASGYTF.

This CDR3 reads CASRPSTYEQYF. CDR3 DNA: TGTGCCAGCAGGCCTTCTACCTACGAGCAGTACTTC. The chain joins TRBV28 to TRBJ2-7; no reliable D call. CDR1 is MDHEN, CDR2 SYDVKM, per germline. The CDR3 loop spans 12 amino acids. The V end lost 6 bases, the J end lost 2 bases, and 8 bases lay between the germline ends.

The chain employs TRBV7-9 and TRBJ1-2; no firm D call. Trimming left V 1 base short and J 3 bases short, with 9 bases between. CDR1 SEHNR and CDR2 FQNEAQ come from the germline V gene (reference sequence). There are 14 residues in the CDR3. DNA of the CDR3: TGTGCCAGCAGCTTAGTAATGGGCCACTATGGCTACACCTTC. Translation gives CASSLVMGHYGYTF. Full variable domain (missing parts from reference TRBV7-9 and TRBJ1-2): DTGVSQNPRHKITKRGQNVTFRCDPISEHNRLYWYRQTLGQGPEFLTYFQNEAQLEKSRLLSDRFSAERPKGSFSTLEIQRTEQGDSAMYLCASSLVMGHYGYTFGSGTRLTVV.

V is TRBV24-1 and J is TRBJ2-2, with 7 bases aligning to TRBD1. The V and J ends lost 3 bases and 4 bases, in that order; junction bases with no gene match: 7. Looked up from germline, CDR1 is KGHDR and CDR2 is SFDVKD. The length of the CDR3 is 16 residues. This CDR3 reads CATSDPLGTATGELFF. In DNA, the CDR3 is TGTGCCACCAGTGATCCTCTAGGGACAGCCACCGGGGAGCTGTTTTTT.

The rearrangement links TRBV15 to TRBJ1-1, with D maybe TRBD1 (6 bases). CDR1 is LNHNV, CDR2 YYDKDF, per germline (reference sequence). The CDR3 length is 15 residues. V was trimmed by 1 base and J by 4 bases, leaving 13 bases between them. CDR3 amino acids: CATSRANRGGTEAFF. CDR3 nucleotide sequence: TGTGCCACCAGCAGAGCAAACCGAGGGGGCACTGAAGCTTTCTTT. Using reference TRBV15 and TRBJ1-1 for the parts outside the CDR3, the full variable domain is DAMVIQNPRYQVTQFGKPVTLSCSQTLNHNVMYWYQQKSSQAPKLLFHYYDKDFNNEADTPDNFQSRRPNTSFCFLDIRSPGLGDTAMYLCATSRANRGGTEAFFGQGTRLTVV.